This T cell receptor (beta chain) is drawn from a study of radiotherapy plus CTLA-4 blockade in lung cancer. Study information: More than 15% of patients responded objectively, and around 31% achieved disease control.

The CDR3 contains 15 residues. After removal of 4 bases from V and 4 bases from J, the junction contained 8 bases not matched to a gene. The germline gives CDR1 SEHNR, CDR2 FQNEAQ (reference sequence). A remark on this clone: Its target is unknown.

Lung cancer patients with chemo-refractory metastatic non-small-cell disease were given focal radiation plus CTLA-4 blockade with ipilimumab. Overall study results and limits: Following radiotherapy plus ipilimumab, tumor-derived TCR clones expanded in the blood. Interferon-beta and early blood T cell clone dynamics reportedly predicted response best.

Measured with immunoSEQ multiplex PCR; TCRdb has only the in-frame clones, and not every one. This repertoire shows approximately 52,000 clones, roughly 80% found once; its top ten account for 7.5% to 9.5%. The TCR was taken from a human donor with non-small cell lung cancer who had a complete response to radiotherapy plus ipilimumab. The material was peripheral blood, obtained from a patient treated with radiotherapy plus ipilimumab. The chain joins TRBV7-9 to TRBJ2-5; 8 nucleotides agree with TRBD1. The CDR3 spells CASSSRTGTTETQYF. The CDR3 DNA reads as TGTGCCAGCAGCTCCCGGACAGGGACAACAGAGACCCAGTACTTC.